Below, 21 T cell receptor beta chains from the same sample are listed, as sequenced in a study of blood T cell repertoires in COVID-19. TCRdb's table, derived via immunoSEQ multiplex PCR, lists solely in-frame clones and lacks some. The table shows fewer than 300,000 clones, with approximately 91% occurring only once. The material sequenced was peripheral blood. The receptors stem from a woman in her twenties or thirties with acute or convalescent COVID-19.

V usage is TRBV7-8 and J usage is TRBJ1-2, with 8 bases that match TRBD1. CDR1 is SGHVS and CDR2 is FQNEAQ in the germline V gene. The CDR3 is 13 residues long. V lost 5 bases to trimming and J lost 5 bases; unmatched junction nucleotides: 4. The CDR3 bases are TGTGCCAGCAGCCGGACAGGGAAGTATGGCTACACCTTC. Encoded protein: CASSRTGKYGYTF.

The V gene is TRBV21-1, the J gene TRBJ1-1; TRBD1 is the table's D call, not checked against the DNA. TRBV21-1 is marked as a pseudogene. The CDR3 runs 15 residues. The CDR3 is CASCGVTGDFTEAFF. The CDR3 bases are TGTGCCAGCTGTGGGGTAACAGGGGATTTCACTGAAGCTTTCTTT.

This clone was recorded only once. V and J are TRBV28 and TRBJ1-3; possibly TRBD1 for D (5 bases). Germline-derived CDR1 and CDR2 are MDHEN and SYDVKM. This CDR3 is 16 amino acids long. V gave up 1 base and J gave up 2 bases, with 12 bases separating them. CDR3 sequence (DNA): TGTGCCAGCAGTTTATCATCAGGGATTCCTGGAAACACCATATATTTT. This codes for CASSLSSGIPGNTIYF.

The genes are TRBV15 and TRBJ2-1; D is undetermined. The V gene lost 7 bases and the J gene lost 8 bases, with 15 bases spanning the gap. Germline V gene sequence: CDR1 LNHNV, CDR2 YYDKDF (reference sequence). The CDR3 has 13 amino acids. The CDR3 DNA is TGTGCCACCATGCCCCACGGTAAAGATGAGCAGTTCTTC. Translation gives CATMPHGKDEQFF.

This clone was picked up one time. This chain links TRBV30 with TRBJ1-5, with D tentatively TRBD1 (6 bases). Trimming pared 2 bases from V and 2 bases from J, leaving 10 bases between. The CDR3 totals 14 residues. The germline gives CDR1 GTSNPN, CDR2 SVGIG (reference sequence). The CDR3 loop is CAWSFRTGNQPQHF. The CDR3 nucleotides read TGTGCCTGGAGTTTTAGGACAGGCAATCAGCCCCAGCATTTT.

V is TRBV2 and J is TRBJ1-2; TRBD1 aligns across 7 bases. The trim removed 5 bases at V and 5 bases at J, leaving 8 bases unmatched. Per the germline V gene, CDR1 is SNHLY and CDR2 is FYNNEI. There are 14 residues in the CDR3. CDR3 protein: CASSTRQGLYGYTF. The CDR3 region has the DNA TGTGCCAGCAGTACCAGACAGGGCCTATATGGCTACACCTTC.

This rearrangement joins TRBV27 to TRBJ1-5; D remains ambiguous. CDR1 and CDR2 from the germline V gene are MNHEY and SMNVEV (reference sequence). The V end was cut by 4 bases, the J end by 5 bases, with 9 bases between. This CDR3 contains 13 residues. The CDR3 protein is CASSYAVHQPQHF. In nucleotides, the CDR3 is TGTGCCAGCAGTTATGCAGTCCATCAGCCCCAGCATTTT.

The gene calls are TRBV19 and TRBJ1-3, with 7 positions matching TRBD1. The CDR3 is 13 residues long. J lost 7 bases, V lost 3 bases, and 3 bases had no gene match. Per germline, CDR1 LNHDA and CDR2 SQIVND (reference sequence). CDR3 region: CASSMGQSNTIYF. Written as DNA, the CDR3 is TGTGCCAGTAGTATGGGACAGTCTAACACCATATATTTT.

V gene TRBV3-1 (or the pseudogene TRBV3-2) combines with J gene TRBJ2-7; 12 nucleotides match TRBD2. From germline, CDR1 is LGHDT and CDR2 YNNKEL (reference sequence). The V gene end was trimmed by 3 bases and the J gene end by 2 bases; junction bases not matched to a gene: 2. The CDR3 is made up of 15 amino acids. CDR3 DNA sequence: TGTGCCAGCAGCCACAGACTAGCGGGAGCCTACGAGCAGTACTTC. Protein sequence: CASSHRLAGAYEQYF.

This clone showed up just a few times. The genes are TRBV19 and TRBJ2-7, with TRBD1 matching 8 bases. The germline gives CDR1 LNHDA, CDR2 SQIVND (reference sequence). The ends lost 5 bases at V and 3 bases at J; junction bases unmatched: 12. The CDR3 is 16 amino acids. The CDR3 here is CASSDPAGQDHYEQYF. CDR3 DNA sequence: TGTGCCAGTAGTGACCCGGCGGGACAGGACCACTACGAGCAGTACTTC.

The chain couples TRBV19 to TRBJ1-1, with D unresolved. V lost 2 bases and J 2 bases, leaving 12 bases between the germline ends. Germline V gene lookup returns CDR1 LNHDA and CDR2 SQIVND (reference sequence). This CDR3 comprises 15 residues. CDR3 loop: CASSIFSSGNTEAFF. Here the CDR3 DNA reads TGTGCCAGTAGTATATTCTCCTCGGGTAACACTGAAGCTTTCTTT.

This chain connects TRBV7-2 to TRBJ1-5; D call uncertain. Germline CDR1 and CDR2: SGHTA and FQGNSA. This CDR3 is 13 amino acids long. Trimming stripped 4 bases from V and 6 bases from J, with 10 bases between. CDR3 in amino acids: CASSSLRGQPQHF. For the CDR3, the DNA is TGTGCCAGCAGCTCGCTACGGGGTCAGCCCCAGCATTTT.

The chain recombines TRBV7-8 with TRBJ2-7; TRBD2 agrees at 16 bases. Germline V gene data show CDR1 as SGHVS and CDR2 as FQNEAQ. The CDR3 runs 16 residues. Trimming cost V 4 bases and J 3 bases; bases outside gene matches: 3. For the CDR3, the DNA is TGTGCCAGCAGCTGGGGACTAGCGGGAGGGGGCTACGAGCAGTACTTC. It codes for CASSWGLAGGGYEQYF.

This chain connects TRBV6-2 or TRBV6-3 to TRBJ2-3, with D perhaps matching TRBD2 (5 bases). CDR1 is MNHEY, CDR2 SVGEGT, per germline. The ends were cut back, 5 bases at V and 3 bases at J, with 21 bases in the middle. The CDR3 length is 17 residues. CDR3 bases: TGTGCCAGCAGTAAGGAAACGGGAAGGATAAGGACAGATACGCAGTATTTT. Amino acid sequence: CASSKETGRIRTDTQYF.

In this sample, this clone turned up once. The gene calls are TRBV13 and TRBJ2-3; 12 positions agree with TRBD2. Germline V gene data show CDR1 as PRHDT and CDR2 as FYEKMQ (reference sequence). With 0 bases clipped from V and 5 bases from J, the junction kept 6 bases outside the gene matches. The CDR3 extends over 17 amino acids. This chain's CDR3 is CASSLGGPSGRGDTQYF. The CDR3 bases are TGTGCCAGCAGCTTAGGTGGTCCTAGCGGGAGGGGAGATACGCAGTATTTT.

CDR3: CASSQVLAASSYNEQFF. The CDR3 DNA follows: TGCGCCAGCAGCCAAGTACTAGCGGCAAGCTCCTACAATGAGCAGTTCTTC. The rearrangement joins TRBV4-1 to TRBJ2-1; 8 nucleotides agree with TRBD2. The CDR3 runs to 17 residues. The germline gives CDR1 MGHRA, CDR2 YSYEKL. With 1 base clipped from V and 0 bases from J, the junction kept 5 bases outside the gene matches.

The sample holds one count of this clone. CDR3 amino acids: CSADRGLGLAGAGELFF. The CDR3 nucleotides read TGCAGCGCTGACAGGGGGCTGGGACTAGCGGGAGCCGGGGAGCTGTTTTTT. The gene calls are TRBV29-1 and TRBJ2-2, with 14 nucleotides matching TRBD2. CDR3 length: 17 amino acids. Per the germline V gene, CDR1 is SQVTM and CDR2 is ANQGSEA. J was trimmed by 6 bases and V by 7 bases; bases with no gene match: 13.

This sequence joins TRBV9 and TRBJ2-3, with D possibly matching TRBD2 (6 bases). Germline V CDR1 and CDR2: SGDLS, YYNGEE. This CDR3 is built from 16 residues. V was trimmed by 0 bases and J by 3 bases, leaving 14 bases between them. This CDR3 is CASSVESGVGTDTQYF. DNA for the CDR3: TGTGCCAGCAGCGTAGAATCGGGAGTCGGGACAGATACGCAGTATTTT.

The chain joins TRBV9 to TRBJ2-5, with 7 positions matching TRBD1. The germline gives CDR1 SGDLS, CDR2 YYNGEE. The ends lost 3 bases at V and 5 bases at J; junction bases unmatched: 7. There are 14 residues in the CDR3. The DNA for the CDR3 is TGTGCCAGCAGCGCACAGGGGCGCGGGGAGACCCAGTACTTC. Protein sequence: CASSAQGRGETQYF.

V gene TRBV30 combines with J gene TRBJ1-6, with D perhaps TRBD1 (6 bases). Trimming took 2 bases from V and 7 from J, leaving 15 bases between them. Germline V gene sequence: CDR1 GTSNPN, CDR2 SVGIG (reference sequence). The CDR3 has 15 amino acids. The CDR3 reads CAWSHGGAGNSPLHF. The CDR3 DNA reads as TGTGCCTGGAGTCACGGGGGGGCAGGGAATTCACCCCTCCACTTT.

The chain couples TRBV27 to TRBJ2-3; D might be TRBD2 (6 bases). CDR1 MNHEY and CDR2 SMNVEV come from the germline V gene (reference sequence). This CDR3 comprises 15 residues. The ends were cut back, 0 bases at V and 5 bases at J, with 12 bases in the middle. Here the CDR3 DNA reads TGTGCCAGCAGTTTATCGGCTAGCGCGGGAGATACGCAGTATTTT. Its translation is CASSLSASAGDTQYF.